The source of this TCR beta chain is a study of T cell responses to AZD1222 COVID-19 vaccine (dated by TCRdb to the early 2020s). Describing the broader study: AZD1222 recipients with second doses at about 4 weeks or about 12 weeks were pooled, because spike-specific TCR depth and breadth did not differ between schedules. TCR sequencing was performed for about 250 trial participants, of whom around 210 were given two doses of AZD1222 and around 25 were given two doses of MenACWY control vaccine. Trial participants were enrolled into age subgroups of 18-55, 56-69 and 70-plus years, which contained approximately 150, 28 and 58 TCR-sequenced participants, respectively. Paper-wide results and their limitations: The vaccine-associated CD4 TCRs covered the entire spike protein, and the dominant responses fell in regions 160-218 and 743-854. Spike-specific TCR breadth and depth rose significantly after two AZD1222 doses compared with day 0 and with MenACWY recipients. Because no day 14 peak-response samples were available, repertoires were characterized only after the peak T cell response. The 56-69-year group was small, and its depth increase did not reach significance, likely because of low power. Epitopes outside the regions mutated in the B.1.351 and B.1.1.7 variants were reportedly recognized by nearly half of the unique spike-specific TCRs. Conclusions about previously exposed vaccinees are limited because only six or seven AZD1222 recipients were SARS-CoV-2 seropositive at baseline. Participants were mostly white British and included more females than males, and it was suggested by the authors that clonal diversity may have been underestimated.

Details on this clone: The specificity of this receptor is unknown. Base qualities are not recorded, but no much larger clone differs from it by a single base.

The CDR3 regions of human TCRbeta chains were subjected to immunosequencing. The original pipeline was this. Repertoire TCRs were matched against a reference library of SARS-CoV-2-specific TCRs generated with the MIRA antigen-specificity platform. Breadth meant the fraction of unique TCRs that were SARS-CoV-2-associated, whereas depth meant the fraction of total T cells that were SARS-CoV-2-associated. Using the MIRA data, each spike-specific TCR was mapped to the spike region that the TCR reacts to and placed in a CD4 or CD8 class. Log10-transformed breadth and depth values were compared by one-way ANOVA with Sidak's multiple comparisons tests. TCRdb holds this immuneACCESS table with in-frame rearrangements only. Some clones are missing; in checked studies, unresolved V genes explain under half, and the rest has no known cause. The DNA gave D and trimming, while V, J and clone size come from that table. Counted in this sample were tens of thousands of clones; about 85% of them appeared once. Over 3.5% of the sample is in the top ten clones.

The sample's time point label is to be understood as: baseline before first vaccination. Vaccinee samples were obtained from the UK trials COV001 and COV002, which included a single-blind randomized controlled phase 2/3 trial of AZD1222 (ChAdOx1 nCoV-19) in healthy adults. For TCRbeta chain sequencing, PBMC samples were collected from trial participants at day 0 and at day 28 after the second dose. From the cysteine up to the phenylalanine, the CDR3 has a length of 14 residues. Left in the record is the CDR3 DNA by itself, 42 bases read in frame from the first base. The germline V gene (reference sequence) supplies CDR1 LGHDT and CDR2 YNNKEL. V is clipped by 0 bases and J by 7 bases, and the sequence between their germline boundaries is 12 bases long.

This sequence uses TRBV3-1 (or the pseudogene TRBV3-2) and TRBJ1-2; TRBD1 could be the D gene, as 5 bases match. This sequence was found in an adult in good health. Sequencing was performed on peripheral blood, taken on day 0 of AZD1222 vaccination. The DNA sequence is given as TGTGCCAGCAGCCAAGAGATGGGGCGGGTTGGCTACACCTTC. This sequence encodes CASSQEMGRVGYTF.